This T cell receptor beta chain was obtained from a study of early T cells in non-severe SARS-CoV-2 infection. In the study overall: With bulk RNA from unsorted whole blood as input, sequencing yielded unpaired chains.

This CDR3 contains 15 residues. The trim removed 5 bases at V and 7 bases at J, leaving 6 bases unmatched. Germline assignment: CDR1 SGHAT and CDR2 FQNNGV. cDNA molecules, individually, were tagged with unique molecular identifiers. TCRdb itself ran the 5' RACE reads through MiXCR, one entry per CDR3 protein. The sample lists tens of thousands of distinct CDR3 sequences, approximately 6% seen once, with just under 8% in the top ten. This clonotype was observed at least ten times. The TCR was taken from an adult who was a healthcare worker with PCR-confirmed SARS-CoV-2 infection or an uninfected control (not recorded which). The chain joins TRBV11-2 to TRBJ2-1, with 12 bases identical to TRBD2. Sequenced sample: whole blood. The CDR3 DNA follows: TGTGCCAGCAGCCTGACTAGCGGGAGTGTAAATGAGCAGTTCTTC. Translated, it gives CASSLTSGSVNEQFF.